The rows below give T cell receptor beta chains drawn from one sample of a study of blood T cells in healthy people across ages. TCRdb analysed the 5' RACE reads with MiXCR anew, one entry per CDR3 protein. The sample has around 990,000 distinct CDR3 sequences, around two fifths seen once. Sequencing was performed on blood. All receptors come from a man between 18 and 29 years old in good health. Each CDR3 is given with its conserved first and last residue. The order of the fields is J gene, V gene, clone size, D gene, CDR3 protein, CDR3 DNA. D genes are given only for firm matches. A row's size may be missing; if present it is once, few, many or a size class.

TRBJ2-1 | TRBV4-1 | once | TRBD1 | CASSQFPGQHNNKQFF | TGCGCCAGCAGCCAATTCCCGGGACAGCACAACAATAAGCAGTTCTTC
TRBJ1-6 | TRBV14 | few | - | CASSQRTATSPLHF | TGTGCCAGCAGCCAAAGGACAGCTACTTCACCCCTCCACTTT
TRBJ2-3 | TRBV9 | - | TRBD2 | CASSGTSGGPTTDTQYF | TGTGCCAGCAGCGGGACTAGCGGGGGGCCGACCACAGATACGCAGTATTTT
TRBJ1-4 | TRBV7-2 | - | TRBD1 | CASSSQTGSEKLFF | TGTGCCAGCAGCTCGCAGACAGGGAGTGAAAAACTGTTTTTT
TRBJ2-1 | TRBV11-2 | many | TRBD2 | CASSSLTSGGGNEQFF | TGTGCCAGCAGCTCCCTTACTAGCGGGGGGGGAAATGAGCAGTTCTTC
TRBJ2-6 | TRBV7-2 | - | - | CASSLIGRGVLTF | TGTGCCAGCAGCTTAATCGGGAGAGGCGTCCTGACTTTC
TRBJ1-4 | TRBV20-1 | few | - | CSARDKTQKLFF | TGCAGTGCTAGAGATAAGACTCAAAAACTGTTTTTT
TRBJ1-1 | TRBV9 | - | - | CASSASGTGRNTEAFF | TGTGCCAGCAGCGCATCTGGGACGGGAAGGAACACTGAAGCTTTCTTT
TRBJ2-1 | TRBV7-2 | - | - | CASSRRVAEQFF | TGTGCCAGCAGCCGAAGAGTGGCTGAGCAGTTCTTC
TRBJ2-3 | TRBV6-1 | - | - | CASSRPESRTDTQYF | TGTGCCAGCAGTCGCCCCGAGAGCCGCACAGATACGCAGTATTTT
TRBJ1-5 | TRBV7-8 | - | - | CASTLLGDQPQHF | TGTGCCAGCACCTTGTTGGGGGATCAGCCCCAGCATTTT